One and the same sample provided the 14 T cell receptor beta chains below, sequenced in a study of T cell changes during pregnancy in multiple sclerosis. The protocol was immunoSEQ multiplex PCR, while the TCRdb copy is restricted to in-frame clones and leaves out a portion. The table lists tens of thousands of clones, nearly 90% of them singletons. Sequences were derived from CD4+ T cells from peripheral blood mononuclear cells, sampled in the first trimester of pregnancy. These TCRs come from a female donor with multiple sclerosis, enrolled in a pregnancy study.

The V gene is TRBV30, the J gene TRBJ1-1; no clear D gene. Trimming left V 5 bases short and J 7 bases short, with 17 bases between. The CDR3 is made up of 13 amino acids. CDR1 is GTSNPN, CDR2 SVGIG, per germline (reference sequence). The CDR3 DNA reads as TGTGCCTGGGAGAGGGTGGGGATATATGAAGCTTTCTTT. Amino acid sequence: CAWERVGIYEAFF.

The rearrangement joins TRBV27 to TRBJ2-1; 11 bases match TRBD1. Trimming cost V 1 base and J 6 bases; bases outside gene matches: 5. From germline, CDR1 is MNHEY and CDR2 SMNVEV (reference sequence). This CDR3 has 16 amino acids. As DNA, the CDR3 is TGTGCCAGCAGTTTATTTGTGGACAGGGGGCGCAATGAGCAGTTCTTC. This translates into CASSLFVDRGRNEQFF.

CDR3 loop: CASSPRTGGFRTDTQYF. CDR3 nucleotide sequence: TGTGCCAGCAGCCCGAGGACAGGGGGTTTTCGAACAGATACGCAGTATTTT. This chain connects TRBV2 to TRBJ2-3, with TRBD1 matching 10 bases. The CDR3 runs to 17 residues. V was pared by 6 bases and J by 3 bases, with 12 bases of the junction left unmatched. The germline CDR1 and CDR2 sequences are SNHLY and FYNNEI.

The J gene is TRBJ2-7, the V gene TRBV28, with TRBD1 matching over 7 bases. The CDR3 covers 15 residues. V shed 4 bases, J shed 0 bases, and the junction held 6 bases outside the gene matches. Germline V gives CDR1 MDHEN, CDR2 SYDVKM. CDR3 sequence reads: CASSSLQGPSYEQYF. The CDR3 DNA reads as TGTGCCAGCAGTTCCCTACAGGGGCCCTCCTACGAGCAGTACTTC.

As for this clone: Other DNA variants within this sample encode the same CDR3. The chain carries TRBV2 and TRBJ1-5, with 9 bases aligning to TRBD1. This CDR3 is built from 13 residues. Germline-derived CDR1 and CDR2 are SNHLY and FYNNEI. The trim removed 6 bases at V and 4 bases at J, leaving 1 base unmatched. DNA of the CDR3: TGTGCCAGCAGGACAGGGGGAAATCAGCCCCAGCATTTT. It yields the protein CASRTGGNQPQHF.

This clone was seen just once. The chain joins TRBV5-5 to TRBJ2-7, with 7 nucleotides matching TRBD1. Germline-derived CDR1 and CDR2 are SGHKS and YYEKEE (reference sequence). This CDR3 spans 16 amino acids. Unmatched junction bases numbered 6, after V lost 0 bases and J lost 0 bases. In DNA, the CDR3 is TGTGCCAGCAGCTTGGCCCGGACAGGAGTCTCCTACGAGCAGTACTTC. Its protein product is CASSLARTGVSYEQYF.

This chain connects TRBV4-1 to TRBJ1-2; TRBD1 is a possible D gene (5 bases). Trimming pared 0 bases from V and 5 bases from J, leaving 7 bases between. Germline assignment: CDR1 MGHRA and CDR2 YSYEKL. The CDR3 runs to 13 residues. The CDR3 sequence: CASSQDPGYGYTF. The CDR3 DNA reads as TGCGCCAGCAGCCAAGACCCAGGGTATGGCTACACCTTC.

The chain couples TRBV7-2 to TRBJ2-1; 7 nucleotides agree with TRBD2. Per the germline V gene, CDR1 is SGHTA and CDR2 is FQGNSA. The V and J ends lost 1 base and 6 bases, in that order; junction bases with no gene match: 6. The CDR3 loop spans 15 amino acids. CDR3 DNA sequence: TGTGCCAGCAGCTTAGGAACGGGAGGCTTCAATGAGCAGTTCTTC. As protein: CASSLGTGGFNEQFF.

This chain uses TRBV5-6 with TRBJ2-2; TRBD2 aligns across 13 bases. The CDR3 loop spans 17 amino acids. Germline assignment: CDR1 SGHDT and CDR2 YYEEEE. Trimming cost V 2 bases and J 6 bases; bases outside gene matches: 7. The CDR3 DNA reads TGTGCCAGCAGCTTATGGACTAGCGGGAGTAAGTCCGGGGAGCTGTTTTTT. This gives the protein CASSLWTSGSKSGELFF.

The chain couples TRBV7-2 to TRBJ2-2; TRBD2 matches 7 bases. This CDR3 comprises 16 residues. Germline CDR1 reads SGHTA; CDR2 reads FQGNSA. V dropped 4 bases and J dropped 0; count of bases not matched to a gene: 5. CDR3 DNA: TGTGCCAGCAGCTCTCTAGCGGTTACGAACACCGGGGAGCTGTTTTTT. Protein sequence: CASSSLAVTNTGELFF.

CDR3 sequence (DNA): TGTGCCAGCAGCTTCAGCGGGAGTTCCTACAATGAGCAGTTCTTC. Its protein is CASSFSGSSYNEQFF. This chain links TRBV5-4 with TRBJ2-1; TRBD2 aligns across 8 bases. The V gene end was trimmed by 2 bases and the J gene end by 1 base; junction bases not matched to a gene: 2. Germline V CDR1 and CDR2: SGHNT, YYREEE (reference sequence). The CDR3 extends over 15 amino acids.

The J gene is TRBJ1-1, the V gene TRBV6-6; D remains unclear. CDR1 MNHNY and CDR2 SVGAGI come from the germline V gene (reference sequence). Trimming removed 6 bases from V and 3 bases from J, with 17 bases in between. The CDR3 extends over 15 amino acids. CDR3 amino acids: CASRQRGVKDTEAFF. CDR3 nucleotide sequence: TGTGCCAGCAGGCAACGAGGAGTGAAGGACACTGAAGCTTTCTTT.

A single count supports this clone. The chain combines TRBV4-2 with TRBJ1-2; weak D call: TRBD1 (6 bases). This CDR3 comprises 14 residues. In germline, CDR1 is LGHNA, CDR2 YNFKEQ. The germline V and J ends were trimmed by 4 bases and 4 bases, with 13 bases remaining between them. CDR3 in amino acids: CASSLTGTPYGYTF. The CDR3 nucleotides are TGTGCCAGCAGCCTCACAGGGACCCCCTATGGCTACACCTTC.

The gene calls are TRBV14 and TRBJ2-5, with D possibly matching TRBD1 (6 bases). The V gene's germline CDR1 is SGHDN and CDR2 FVKESK. CDR3 size: 16 residues. The V end was cut by 4 bases, the J end by 0 bases, with 15 bases between. The CDR3 region is CASSPRRQAYQETQYF. The CDR3 DNA is TGTGCCAGCAGCCCCCGACGACAGGCATACCAAGAGACCCAGTACTTC.